Shown below are 20 T cell receptor beta chains from a single sample sequenced in a study of identical twins. TCRdb ran MiXCR on the 5' RACE reads and lists one entry per CDR3 protein. The sample records about 720,000 distinct CDR3 sequences, 8.5% to 9% being singletons. These data were likewise used in another study, on yellow fever vaccine responses in identical twins.

Sequenced sample: PBMCs. The source of these receptors is a woman in her late teens or twenties in good health.

This clonotype was observed a handful of times. V usage is TRBV5-6 and J usage is TRBJ2-3; D could derive from TRBD1 or TRBD2 (6 bases each). The CDR3 extends over 16 amino acids. Germline CDR1 and CDR2: SGHDT and YYEEEE. The germline V and J ends were trimmed by 3 bases and 3 bases, with 17 bases remaining between them. CDR3 residues: CASSWGAGRGTDTQYF. The DNA of the CDR3 is TGTGCCAGCAGCTGGGGGGCGGGCCGTGGTACAGATACGCAGTATTTT.

This clonotype was counted at least ten times. J is TRBJ2-1 and V is TRBV12-3 or TRBV12-4; 7 bases agree with TRBD2. This CDR3 spans 14 amino acids. Germline trimming cut 5 bases from V and 6 bases from J; bases unmatched to any gene: 7. CDR3 residues: CASSRNSGGNEQFF. CDR3 coding DNA: TGTGCCAGCAGTCGAAATTCGGGGGGCAATGAGCAGTTCTTC.

The rearrangement joins TRBV28 to TRBJ2-6; either TRBD1 or TRBD2 may fit D (6 bases each). Trimming removed 2 bases from V and 3 bases from J, with 14 bases in between. Germline V gene sequence: CDR1 MDHEN, CDR2 SYDVKM. The CDR3 sequence is 17 residues long. CDR3 region: CASSLTPGAVGANVLTF. The DNA of the CDR3 is TGTGCCAGCAGTTTAACCCCGGGGGCGGTTGGGGCCAACGTCCTGACTTTC.

This clonotype was found many times. V and J are TRBV4-1 and TRBJ2-1; 7 bases match TRBD2. The germline CDR1 and CDR2 sequences are MGHRA and YSYEKL. With 1 base clipped from V and 5 bases from J, the junction kept 5 bases outside the gene matches. The CDR3 is made up of 15 amino acids. The DNA of the CDR3 is TGCGCCAGCAGCCAAGTAGCGGGCCGACACAATGAGCAGTTCTTC. Translated, it gives CASSQVAGRHNEQFF.

This clonotype was counted many times. The V gene is TRBV12-3 or TRBV12-4, the J gene TRBJ2-7; 11 bases line up with TRBD2. CDR3 length: 14 residues. The V and J ends lost 7 bases and 3 bases, in that order; junction bases with no gene match: 5. As DNA, the CDR3 is TGTGCCAGCATGCGACTAGCGGGGCGCTACGAGCAGTACTTC. Protein: CASMRLAGRYEQYF.

V gene TRBV27 combines with J gene TRBJ2-2, with 8 bases that match TRBD2. CDR1 and CDR2 from the germline V gene are MNHEY and SMNVEV (reference sequence). The CDR3 runs to 16 residues. J was trimmed by 2 bases and V by 6 bases; bases with no gene match: 8. CDR3: CASRVGGGHNTGELFF. The CDR3, as DNA: TGTGCCAGCAGGGTCGGGGGGGGCCATAACACCGGGGAGCTGTTTTTT.

This clonotype was observed a handful of times. The rearrangement uses TRBV6-5 and TRBJ1-2, with 8 bases lining up with TRBD1. Germline CDR1 is MNHEY and CDR2 is SVGAGI. V lost 1 base to trimming and J lost 5 bases; unmatched junction nucleotides: 0. The CDR3 loop spans 13 amino acids. Here the CDR3 reads CASSYWTGYGYTF. CDR3 bases: TGTGCCAGCAGTTACTGGACAGGGTATGGCTACACCTTC.

The sample holds many counts of this clonotype. CDR3 in amino acids: CASGSTDSEQFF. CDR3 bases: TGTGCTAGTGGTTCAACGGACAGTGAGCAGTTCTTC. The chain has TRBV12-5 and TRBJ2-1; D is possibly TRBD1 (6 bases). Trimming stripped 4 bases from V and 9 bases from J, with 10 bases between. Per germline, CDR1 LGHNT and CDR2 FRNRAP. The CDR3 runs to 12 residues.

This clonotype has more than one count but fewer than ten. V and J are TRBV7-8 and TRBJ2-7; maybe TRBD1 (5 bases). The CDR3 has 16 amino acids. Trimming shortened V by 0 bases and J by 0 bases, and 12 bases separated the two germline ends. The germline gives CDR1 SGHVS, CDR2 FQNEAQ. The CDR3 coding sequence is TGTGCCAGCAGCTTAGCGGACAAAGCTTTCTCCTACGAGCAGTACTTC. The encoded protein is CASSLADKAFSYEQYF. Together with reference TRBV7-8 and TRBJ2-7, the CDR3 gives the full variable domain: GAGVSQSPRYKVAKRGQDVALRCDPISGHVSLFWYQQALGQGPEFLTYFQNEAQLDKSGLPSDRFFAERPEGSVSTLKIQRTQQEDSAVYLCASSLADKAFSYEQYFGPGTRLTVT.

This chain joins TRBV21-1 and TRBJ2-1; TRBD1 is the table's D call and was not checked against the DNA. TRBV21-1 is a pseudogene. The CDR3 spans 16 residues. The CDR3 bases are TGTGCCAGCAGCAAAGGGGACACGCAGGGGGGCAATGAGCAGTTCTTC. Encoded protein: CASSKGDTQGGNEQFF.

Here the CDR3 DNA reads TGTGCCAGCAGCTTGGCCGGACTAGCGGGAGTAGGTACCGGGGAGCTGTTTTTT. Amino acids: CASSLAGLAGVGTGELFF. The chain combines TRBV5-6 with TRBJ2-2, with TRBD2 matching 13 bases. The ends lost 0 bases at V and 5 bases at J; junction bases unmatched: 7. This CDR3 is 18 amino acids long. CDR1 is SGHDT and CDR2 is YYEEEE in the germline V gene.

V and J are TRBV27 and TRBJ2-7, with D perhaps matching TRBD1 (6 bases). Trimming took off 4 bases at V and 3 bases at J, with 19 bases between the two ends. Germline V gene data show CDR1 as MNHEY and CDR2 as SMNVEV (reference sequence). This CDR3 is 16 amino acids long. Here the CDR3 reads CASSSALGDTGYEQYF. In DNA, the CDR3 is TGTGCCAGCAGTTCCGCCCTTGGGGACACGGGCTACGAGCAGTACTTC.

At least ten counts were recorded for this clonotype. The CDR3 nucleotides read TGCGCCAGCAGCCAAGATCGGGTGCCAGCGGGCGGGGAGCTGTTTTTT. Its protein is CASSQDRVPAGGELFF. The genes are TRBV4-3 and TRBJ2-2, with D maybe TRBD2 (6 bases). Germline lookup yields CDR1 LGHNA and CDR2 YSLEER. CDR3 length: 16 residues. The V gene lost 0 bases and the J gene lost 7 bases, with 15 bases spanning the gap.

This clonotype was seen ten or more times. The rearrangement joins TRBV29-1 to TRBJ2-1; D possibly uses TRBD1 or TRBD2 (5 bases each). The V end was cut by 0 bases, the J end by 8 bases, with 14 bases between. Germline V gene lookup returns CDR1 SQVTM and CDR2 ANQGSEA. The CDR3 length is 14 residues. This CDR3 is CSVEDVGTGYEQFF. The CDR3 nucleotides read TGCAGCGTTGAAGATGTAGGGACCGGCTATGAGCAGTTCTTC.

The table lists this clonotype with a few counts. V usage is TRBV11-1 and J usage is TRBJ2-7; a weak D match, TRBD1 (5 bases). CDR1 and CDR2 from the germline V gene are SGHAT and FQDESV (reference sequence). V lost 7 bases and J 3 bases, leaving 16 bases between the germline ends. The CDR3 is 14 residues long. CDR3 protein: CASMWGPGRYEQYF. As DNA, the CDR3 is TGTGCCAGCATGTGGGGCCCGGGTCGCTACGAGCAGTACTTC.

The rearrangement uses TRBV9 and TRBJ1-1, with D tentatively TRBD1 (6 bases). Germline loops: CDR1 SGDLS, CDR2 YYNGEE. This CDR3 has 16 residues. Trimming cost V 3 bases and J 1 base, with 16 bases left between them. CDR3 loop: CASSEPQGRENTEAFF. The CDR3 DNA reads as TGTGCCAGCAGCGAACCCCAGGGGAGGGAGAACACTGAAGCTTTCTTT.

This clonotype was detected only a few times. The chain has TRBV7-2 and TRBJ1-2, with 7 positions matching TRBD1. CDR1 and CDR2 from the germline V gene are SGHTA and FQGNSA. The CDR3 loop spans 15 amino acids. V shed 7 bases and J 6 bases; nucleotides not matched to a gene: 14. In DNA, the CDR3 is TGTGCCAGCACCTTTAGGACAGGCTCAAAAAATGGCTACACCTTC. Translated, it gives CASTFRTGSKNGYTF.

CDR3 protein: CASSQPLRQGRSYEQYF. The CDR3 nucleotides are TGTGCCAGTAGTCAACCGCTAAGACAGGGAAGGAGTTACGAGCAGTACTTC. This chain links TRBV19 with TRBJ2-7, with 7 bases that match TRBD1. Germline CDR1 is LNHDA and CDR2 is SQIVND (reference sequence). The CDR3 length is 17 residues. J lost 4 bases, V lost 5 bases, and 17 bases had no gene match.

In this sample, this clonotype turned up a few times. The chain carries TRBV6-5 and TRBJ1-5; unclear D gene. Germline CDR1 reads MNHEY; CDR2 reads SVGAGI. Trimming left V 3 bases short and J 7 bases short, with 10 bases between. The CDR3 sequence is 13 residues long. CDR3 coding DNA: TGTGCCAGCAGTTATGGGGTGCTCCAGCCCCAGCATTTT. It codes for CASSYGVLQPQHF.

This clonotype was observed a few times. The chain combines TRBV29-1 with TRBJ2-4; D gene unclear. The germline CDR1 and CDR2 sequences are SQVTM and ANQGSEA. This CDR3 comprises 13 residues. V was shortened by 2 bases and J by 0 bases, with 5 bases between the two germline ends. CDR3 sequence (DNA): TGCAGCGTTGAATTCCTAGCCAAAAACATTCAGTACTTC. Amino acid sequence: CSVEFLAKNIQYF.